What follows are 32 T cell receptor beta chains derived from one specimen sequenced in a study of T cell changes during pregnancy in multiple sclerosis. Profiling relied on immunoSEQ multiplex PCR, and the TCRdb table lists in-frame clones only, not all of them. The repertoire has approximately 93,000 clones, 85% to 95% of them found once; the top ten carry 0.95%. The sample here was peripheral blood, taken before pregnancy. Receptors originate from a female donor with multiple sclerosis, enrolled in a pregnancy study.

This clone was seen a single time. The CDR3 protein is CASRVKRVTEAFF. CDR3 nucleotide sequence: TGTGCCAGCAGGGTCAAGAGGGTTACTGAAGCTTTCTTT. The chain has TRBV2 and TRBJ1-1, with no clear D. Trimming left V 6 bases short and J 5 bases short, with 13 bases between. The CDR3 is made up of 13 amino acids. Germline CDR1 and CDR2: SNHLY and FYNNEI.

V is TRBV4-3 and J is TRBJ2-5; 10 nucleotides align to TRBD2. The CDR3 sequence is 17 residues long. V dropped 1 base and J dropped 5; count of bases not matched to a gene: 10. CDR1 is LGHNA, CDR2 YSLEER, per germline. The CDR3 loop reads CASSQVPALAGAETQYF. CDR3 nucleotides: TGCGCCAGCAGCCAAGTTCCGGCCCTAGCGGGGGCTGAGACCCAGTACTTC.

The CDR3 region is CAISDPFTAGSKYNEQFF. In nucleotides, the CDR3 is TGTGCCATCAGTGACCCGTTTACCGCAGGGTCAAAGTACAATGAGCAGTTCTTC. The chain employs TRBV10-3 and TRBJ2-1; D might be TRBD1 (5 bases). The CDR3 runs to 18 residues. The germline V gene has CDR1 ENHRY and CDR2 SYGVKD. V shed 3 bases and J shed 4 bases, with 22 bases lying between them.

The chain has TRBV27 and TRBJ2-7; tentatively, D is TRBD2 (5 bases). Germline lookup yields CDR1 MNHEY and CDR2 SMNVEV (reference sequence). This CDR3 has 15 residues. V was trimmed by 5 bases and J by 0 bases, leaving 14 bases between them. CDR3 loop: CASSRTPGFSYEQYF. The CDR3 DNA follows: TGTGCCAGCAGTCGAACCCCGGGGTTCTCCTACGAGCAGTACTTC.

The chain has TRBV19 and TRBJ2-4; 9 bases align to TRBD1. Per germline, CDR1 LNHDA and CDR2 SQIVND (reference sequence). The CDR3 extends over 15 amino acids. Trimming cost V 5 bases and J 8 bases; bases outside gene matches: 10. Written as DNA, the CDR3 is TGTGCCAGTAGTCCCTTCCGACAGGGGGAAGACATTCAGTACTTC. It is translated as CASSPFRQGEDIQYF.

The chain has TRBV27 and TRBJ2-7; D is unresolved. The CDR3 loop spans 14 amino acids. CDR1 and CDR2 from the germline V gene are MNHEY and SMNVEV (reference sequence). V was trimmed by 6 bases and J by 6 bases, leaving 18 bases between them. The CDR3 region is CASRQQFGWVEQYF. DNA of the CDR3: TGTGCCAGCAGACAGCAGTTTGGTTGGGTCGAGCAGTACTTC.

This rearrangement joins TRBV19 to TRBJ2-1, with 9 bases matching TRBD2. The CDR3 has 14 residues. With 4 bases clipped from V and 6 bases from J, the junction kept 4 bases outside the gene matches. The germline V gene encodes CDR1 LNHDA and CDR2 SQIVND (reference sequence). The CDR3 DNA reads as TGTGCCAGTAGTACCGCGGGAGGGGTCAATGAGCAGTTCTTC. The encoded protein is CASSTAGGVNEQFF.

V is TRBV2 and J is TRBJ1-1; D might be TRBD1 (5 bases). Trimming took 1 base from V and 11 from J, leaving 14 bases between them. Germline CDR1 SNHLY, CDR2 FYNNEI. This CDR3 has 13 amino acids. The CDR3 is CASSEEVQGRAFF. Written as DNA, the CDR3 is TGTGCCAGCAGTGAAGAGGTTCAGGGAAGGGCTTTCTTT.

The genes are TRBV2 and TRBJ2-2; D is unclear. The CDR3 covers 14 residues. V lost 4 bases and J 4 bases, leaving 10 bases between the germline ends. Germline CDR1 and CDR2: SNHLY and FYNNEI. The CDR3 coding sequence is TGTGCCAGCAGTGTTGTAAGCACCACCGGGGAGCTGTTTTTT. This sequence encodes CASSVVSTTGELFF.

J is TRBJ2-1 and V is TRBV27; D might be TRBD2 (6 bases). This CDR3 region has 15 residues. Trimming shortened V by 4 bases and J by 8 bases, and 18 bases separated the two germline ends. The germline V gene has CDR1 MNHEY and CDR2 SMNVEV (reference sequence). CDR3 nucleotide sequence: TGTGCCAGCAGTTACACGGGAGCTCGAGGGGATGAGCAGTTCTTC. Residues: CASSYTGARGDEQFF.

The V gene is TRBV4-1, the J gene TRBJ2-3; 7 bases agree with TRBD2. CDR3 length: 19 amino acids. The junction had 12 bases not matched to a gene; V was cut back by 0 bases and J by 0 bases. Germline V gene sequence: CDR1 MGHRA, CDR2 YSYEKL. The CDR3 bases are TGCGCCAGCAGCCAAGAACTTCCTGGTCTAGCGGCTAGCACAGATACGCAGTATTTT. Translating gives CASSQELPGLAASTDTQYF.

This CDR3 reads CASSQDEDNEQFF. DNA for the CDR3: TGCGCCAGCAGCCAAGACGAGGACAATGAGCAGTTCTTC. The V and J genes are TRBV4-1 and TRBJ2-1; D gene uncertain. V was cut by 0 bases and J by 5 bases, with 5 bases left in between. The CDR3 spans 13 residues. The germline V gene encodes CDR1 MGHRA and CDR2 YSYEKL.

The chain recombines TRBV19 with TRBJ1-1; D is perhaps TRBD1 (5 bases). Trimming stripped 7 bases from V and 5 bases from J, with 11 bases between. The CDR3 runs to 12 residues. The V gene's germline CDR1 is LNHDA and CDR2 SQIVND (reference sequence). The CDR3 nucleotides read TGTGCCAGTACCGGGGGTTGGACTGAAGCTTTCTTT. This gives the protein CASTGGWTEAFF.

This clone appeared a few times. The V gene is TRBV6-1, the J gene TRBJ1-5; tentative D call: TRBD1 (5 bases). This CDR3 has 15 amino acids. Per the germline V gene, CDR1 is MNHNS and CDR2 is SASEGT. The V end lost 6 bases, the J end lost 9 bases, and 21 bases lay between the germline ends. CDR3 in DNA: TGTGCCAGCAGGGACCGGACAATGAAAAACGGGCCCCAGCATTTT. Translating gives CASRDRTMKNGPQHF.

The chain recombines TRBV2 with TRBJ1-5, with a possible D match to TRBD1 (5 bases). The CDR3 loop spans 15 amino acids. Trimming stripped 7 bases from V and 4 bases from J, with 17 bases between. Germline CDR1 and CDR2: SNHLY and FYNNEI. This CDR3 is CASKLREGTNQPQHF. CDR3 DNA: TGTGCCAGCAAGCTCAGGGAGGGGACTAATCAGCCCCAGCATTTT.

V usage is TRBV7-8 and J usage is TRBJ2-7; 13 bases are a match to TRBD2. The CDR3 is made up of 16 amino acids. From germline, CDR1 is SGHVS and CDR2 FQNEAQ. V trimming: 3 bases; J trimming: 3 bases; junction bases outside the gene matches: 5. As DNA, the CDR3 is TGTGCCAGCAGCTTTGGGACTAGCGGGACAAACTACGAGCAGTACTTC. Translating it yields CASSFGTSGTNYEQYF.

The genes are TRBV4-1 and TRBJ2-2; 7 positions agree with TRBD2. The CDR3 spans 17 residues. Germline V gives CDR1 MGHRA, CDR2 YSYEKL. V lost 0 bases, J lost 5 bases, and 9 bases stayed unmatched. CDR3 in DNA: TGCGCCAGCAGCCAAGAAGGGCTAGCGGCCGATACCGGGGAGCTGTTTTTT. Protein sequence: CASSQEGLAADTGELFF.

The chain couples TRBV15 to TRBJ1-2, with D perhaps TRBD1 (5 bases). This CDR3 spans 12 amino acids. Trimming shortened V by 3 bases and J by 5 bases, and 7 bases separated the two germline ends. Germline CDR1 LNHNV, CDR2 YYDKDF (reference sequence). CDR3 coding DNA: TGTGCCACCAGCAGGGGGCCGTATGGCTACACCTTC. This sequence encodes CATSRGPYGYTF.

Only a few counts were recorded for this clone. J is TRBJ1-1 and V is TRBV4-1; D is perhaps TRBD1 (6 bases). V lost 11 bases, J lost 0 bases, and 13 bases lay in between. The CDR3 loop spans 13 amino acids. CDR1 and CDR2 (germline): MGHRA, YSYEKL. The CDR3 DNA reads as TGCGCCTCTCAGGGGATCATGAACACTGAAGCTTTCTTT. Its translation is CASQGIMNTEAFF.

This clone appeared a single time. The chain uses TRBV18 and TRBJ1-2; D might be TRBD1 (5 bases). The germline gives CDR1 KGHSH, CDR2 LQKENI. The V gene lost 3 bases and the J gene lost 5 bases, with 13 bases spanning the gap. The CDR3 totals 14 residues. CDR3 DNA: TGTGCCAGCTCACCTCCACCTTCAGGGTATGGCTACACCTTC. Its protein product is CASSPPPSGYGYTF.

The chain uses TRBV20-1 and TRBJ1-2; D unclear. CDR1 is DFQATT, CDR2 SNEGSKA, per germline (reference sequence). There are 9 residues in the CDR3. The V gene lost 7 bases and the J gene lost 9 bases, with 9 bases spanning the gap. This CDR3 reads CSGGVRYTF. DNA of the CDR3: TGCAGTGGAGGAGTGCGCTACACCTTC.

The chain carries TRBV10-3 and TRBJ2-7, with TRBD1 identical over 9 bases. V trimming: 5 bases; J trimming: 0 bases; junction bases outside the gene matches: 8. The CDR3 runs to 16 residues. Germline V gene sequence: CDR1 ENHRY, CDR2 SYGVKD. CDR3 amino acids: CAISPGWTGASYEQYF. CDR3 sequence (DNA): TGTGCCATCAGTCCCGGCTGGACAGGGGCCTCCTACGAGCAGTACTTC.

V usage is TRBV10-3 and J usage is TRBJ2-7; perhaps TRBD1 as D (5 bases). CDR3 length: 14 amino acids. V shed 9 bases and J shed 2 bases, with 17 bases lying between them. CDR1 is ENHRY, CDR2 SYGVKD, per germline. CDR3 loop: CAITDSSRTYEQYF. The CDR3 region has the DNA TGTGCCATTACCGACAGCTCCAGGACCTACGAGCAGTACTTC.

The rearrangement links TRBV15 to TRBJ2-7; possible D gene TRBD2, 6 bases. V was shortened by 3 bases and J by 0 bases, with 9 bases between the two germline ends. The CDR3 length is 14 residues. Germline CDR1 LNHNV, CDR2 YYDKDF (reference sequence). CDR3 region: CATSSPSVSYEQYF. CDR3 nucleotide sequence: TGTGCCACCAGCAGTCCTAGCGTCTCCTACGAGCAGTACTTC. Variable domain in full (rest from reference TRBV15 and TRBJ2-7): DAMVIQNPRYQVTQFGKPVTLSCSQTLNHNVMYWYQQKSSQAPKLLFHYYDKDFNNEADTPDNFQSRRPNTSFCFLDIRSPGLGDTAMYLCATSSPSVSYEQYFGPGTRLTVT.

The DNA of the CDR3 is TGTGCCAGCAGTGGACGACAGGGGATGGGTCAGCCCCAGCATTTT. Translated, it gives CASSGRQGMGQPQHF. The V call is TRBV6-1, the J call TRBJ1-5, with 8 bases fitting TRBD1. The trim removed 4 bases at V and 6 bases at J, leaving 8 bases unmatched. Germline V lookup: CDR1 MNHNS, CDR2 SASEGT. The CDR3 loop spans 15 amino acids.

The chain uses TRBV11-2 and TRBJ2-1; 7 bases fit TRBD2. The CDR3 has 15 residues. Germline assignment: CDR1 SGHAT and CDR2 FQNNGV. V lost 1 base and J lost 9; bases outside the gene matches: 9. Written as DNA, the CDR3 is TGTGCCAGCAGCTTAGGATCGGCTAGCGGCGGTGAGCAGTTCTTC. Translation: CASSLGSASGGEQFF.

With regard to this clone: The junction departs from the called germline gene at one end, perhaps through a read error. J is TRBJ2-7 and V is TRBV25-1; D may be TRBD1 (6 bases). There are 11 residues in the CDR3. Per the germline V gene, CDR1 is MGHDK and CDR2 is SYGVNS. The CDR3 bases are TGTGCCAGCAGTGAAGTAGGACAGCACTACTTC. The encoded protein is CASSEVGQHYF.

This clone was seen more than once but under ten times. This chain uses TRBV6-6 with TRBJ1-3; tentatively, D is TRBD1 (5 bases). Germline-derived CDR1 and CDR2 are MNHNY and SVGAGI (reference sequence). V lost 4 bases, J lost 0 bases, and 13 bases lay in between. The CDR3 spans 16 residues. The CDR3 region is CASSSLPQGSGNTIYF. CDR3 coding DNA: TGTGCCAGCAGTTCCTTACCCCAGGGCTCTGGAAACACCATATATTTT.

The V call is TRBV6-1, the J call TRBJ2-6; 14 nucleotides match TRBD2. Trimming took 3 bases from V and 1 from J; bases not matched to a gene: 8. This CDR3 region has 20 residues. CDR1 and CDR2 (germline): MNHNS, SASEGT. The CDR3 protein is CASSERPGTSGRSGANVLTF. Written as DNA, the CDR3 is TGTGCCAGCAGTGAGCGACCCGGGACTAGCGGGAGATCTGGGGCCAACGTCCTGACTTTC.

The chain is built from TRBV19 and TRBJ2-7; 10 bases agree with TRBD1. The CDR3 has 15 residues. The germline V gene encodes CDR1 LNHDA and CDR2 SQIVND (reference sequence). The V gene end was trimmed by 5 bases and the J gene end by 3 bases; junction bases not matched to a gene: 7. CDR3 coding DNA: TGTGCCAGTAGTTCATCCGGGACAGGGGTCTACGAGCAGTACTTC. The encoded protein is CASSSSGTGVYEQYF.

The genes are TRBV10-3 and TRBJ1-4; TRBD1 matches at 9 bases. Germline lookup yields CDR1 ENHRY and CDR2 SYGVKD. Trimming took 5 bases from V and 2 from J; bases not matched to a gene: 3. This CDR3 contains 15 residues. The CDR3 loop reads CAISRQGGTNEKLFF. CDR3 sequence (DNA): TGTGCCATCAGTCGACAGGGGGGCACTAATGAAAAACTGTTTTTT.

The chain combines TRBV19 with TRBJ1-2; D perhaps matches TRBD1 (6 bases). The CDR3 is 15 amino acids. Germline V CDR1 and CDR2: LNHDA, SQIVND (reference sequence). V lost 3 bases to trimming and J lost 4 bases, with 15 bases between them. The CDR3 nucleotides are TGTGCCAGTAGTATCGATGAACAGGGATTCTATGGCTACACCTTC. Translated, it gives CASSIDEQGFYGYTF.